Shown below are 21 T cell receptor beta chains from a single sample sequenced in a study of cytomegalovirus exposure and HLA in healthy donors. Use of 60 Vbeta and 13 Jbeta primers characterized the PCR. This table comes from immunoSEQ multiplex PCR, and its TCRdb copy is limited to in-frame clones, with some not included. The sample carries some 150,000 clones, around 77% recorded once. The sample taken for sequencing was PBMCs. The receptor set was obtained from a woman aged 25 to 39 in good health and CMV-seronegative.

This clone was observed a few times. The chain joins TRBV7-3 to TRBJ2-2; 12 nucleotides agree with TRBD2. Germline loops: CDR1 SGHTA, CDR2 FQGTGA. The trim removed 5 bases at V and 7 bases at J, leaving 5 bases unmatched. The CDR3 totals 15 residues. For the CDR3, the DNA is TGTGCCAGCAGCCCCTTGGGACTAGCGGGCGGGGAGCTGTTTTTT. Protein sequence: CASSPLGLAGGELFF.

V and J are TRBV7-6 and TRBJ2-1, with TRBD1 matching 7 bases. Looked up from germline, CDR1 is SGHVS and CDR2 is FNYEAQ. V dropped 8 bases and J dropped 8; count of bases not matched to a gene: 15. The CDR3 spans 15 residues. DNA of the CDR3: TGTGCCAGCGCACGCTGGGTACAGGGGTTGGATGAGCAGTTCTTC. Translating it yields CASARWVQGLDEQFF.

The DNA of the CDR3 is TGTGCCTGGAGTAGAGGTACGGCGGGAGCTGTCAATGAGCAGTTCTTC. Translated, it gives CAWSRGTAGAVNEQFF. The rearrangement joins TRBV30 to TRBJ2-1; 7 bases align to TRBD2. The CDR3 runs 16 residues. Germline trimming cut 2 bases from V and 6 bases from J; bases unmatched to any gene: 13. Germline assignment: CDR1 GTSNPN and CDR2 SVGIG (reference sequence).

This chain joins TRBV7-8 and TRBJ2-1; D perhaps matches TRBD1 (5 bases). CDR1 is SGHVS, CDR2 FQNEAQ, per germline. V was pared by 7 bases and J by 4 bases, with 14 bases between. CDR3 length: 14 amino acids. The CDR3 region has the DNA TGTGCCAGCACACAGCAGACAGAATACAATGAGCAGTTCTTC. Its translation: CASTQQTEYNEQFF.

This clone was counted a few times. CDR3 sequence: CASNKLQGAYGYTF. The CDR3 DNA reads TGTGCCAGCAACAAACTACAGGGAGCCTATGGCTACACCTTC. The chain uses TRBV6-5 and TRBJ1-2; possible D gene TRBD1, 6 bases. From germline, CDR1 is MNHEY and CDR2 SVGAGI. V lost 7 bases to trimming and J lost 4 bases, with 16 bases between them. This CDR3 has 14 amino acids.

The chain combines TRBV19 with TRBJ1-5; 7 bases line up with TRBD1. The J segment lost 0 bases and the V segment lost 3 bases, leaving 8 bases of the junction unmatched. The CDR3 loop spans 17 amino acids. Per the germline V gene, CDR1 is LNHDA and CDR2 is SQIVND (reference sequence). CDR3 in amino acids: CASSILRGRYSNQPQHF. CDR3 bases: TGTGCCAGTAGTATCCTTAGGGGGCGTTATAGCAATCAGCCCCAGCATTTT. Looking up the rest from reference TRBV19 and TRBJ1-5 gives the full variable domain: DGGITQSPKYLFRKEGQNVTLSCEQNLNHDAMYWYRQDPGQGLRLIYYSQIVNDFQKGDIAEGYSVSREKKESFPLTVTSAQKNPTAFYLCASSILRGRYSNQPQHFGDGTRLSIL.

This sequence joins TRBV19 and TRBJ1-5, with 8 bases that match TRBD1. J was trimmed by 5 bases and V by 6 bases; bases with no gene match: 0. Germline V gene sequence: CDR1 LNHDA, CDR2 SQIVND (reference sequence). This CDR3 comprises 12 residues. This CDR3 reads CASRTGDQPQHF. For the CDR3, the DNA is TGTGCCAGTAGGACAGGGGATCAGCCCCAGCATTTT.

The chain is built from TRBV7-8 and TRBJ1-2; D gene uncertain. This CDR3 comprises 13 residues. Germline lookup yields CDR1 SGHVS and CDR2 FQNEAQ. V was trimmed by 1 base and J by 0 bases, leaving 3 bases between them. This chain's CDR3 is CASSLVANYGYTF. In nucleotides, the CDR3 is TGTGCCAGCAGCTTAGTCGCTAACTATGGCTACACCTTC.

V is TRBV7-9 and J is TRBJ2-7; 7 nucleotides agree with TRBD2. The CDR3 is made up of 14 amino acids. From germline, CDR1 is SEHNR and CDR2 FQNEAQ (reference sequence). DNA for the CDR3: TGTTCCACCAGAGTCGGGACTAAGGATTACGAGCAGTACTTC. This translates into CSTRVGTKDYEQYF.

This clone was seen more than once but under ten times. This CDR3 reads CSPQLAGETQYF. For the CDR3, the DNA is TGCAGCCCCCAACTAGCGGGAGAGACCCAGTACTTC. The J gene is TRBJ2-5, the V gene TRBV29-1, with TRBD2 identical over 9 bases. The CDR3 contains 12 residues. V shed 8 bases, J shed 4 bases, and the junction held 5 bases outside the gene matches. Germline CDR1 reads SQVTM; CDR2 reads ANQGSEA.

The chain uses TRBV5-6 and TRBJ1-2, with 8 bases identical to TRBD1. CDR3 length: 13 amino acids. V dropped 4 bases and J dropped 5; count of bases not matched to a gene: 4. Germline CDR1 is SGHDT and CDR2 is YYEEEE. The CDR3 here is CASSQQGEYGYTF. In DNA, the CDR3 is TGTGCCAGCAGCCAACAGGGGGAGTATGGCTACACCTTC.

The chain combines TRBV7-9 with TRBJ1-5, with a tentative D call TRBD1 (5 bases). Per germline, CDR1 SEHNR and CDR2 FQNEAQ (reference sequence). The CDR3 has 17 residues. V lost 1 base and J 1 base, leaving 14 bases between the germline ends. CDR3 residues: CASSLVRGEGSNQPQHF. The CDR3 nucleotides are TGTGCCAGCAGCTTAGTACGGGGGGAAGGGAGCAATCAGCCCCAGCATTTT.

With respect to this clone: Other DNA sequences in the sample encode the same CDR3. This chain connects TRBV7-2 to TRBJ2-3; TRBD2 matches 11 bases. The junction had 3 bases not matched to a gene; V was cut back by 1 base and J by 3 bases. This CDR3 has 16 amino acids. The germline CDR1 and CDR2 sequences are SGHTA and FQGNSA. The DNA of the CDR3 is TGTGCCAGCAGCTTAGGGCTAGCGGGGGGTACAGATACGCAGTATTTT. It is translated as CASSLGLAGGTDTQYF.

V and J are TRBV9 and TRBJ2-2; D possibly corresponds to TRBD2 (6 bases). The CDR3 spans 16 residues. The germline V gene encodes CDR1 SGDLS and CDR2 YYNGEE. Trimming left V 4 bases short and J 2 bases short, with 15 bases between. The CDR3 loop is CASSPVGTLNTGELFF. CDR3 DNA: TGTGCCAGCAGCCCAGTCGGGACTCTTAACACCGGGGAGCTGTTTTTT.

The chain carries TRBV6-1 and TRBJ2-3; TRBD2 matches 11 bases. This CDR3 contains 17 residues. CDR1 and CDR2 (germline): MNHNS, SASEGT. The junction had 5 bases not matched to a gene; V was cut back by 3 bases and J by 0 bases. The CDR3 DNA follows: TGTGCCAGCAGTGATCGGGGACTAGCGGCCAGCACAGATACGCAGTATTTT. Encoded protein: CASSDRGLAASTDTQYF.

This clone was seen only a few times. This chain uses TRBV5-1 with TRBJ1-2; a possible D gene is TRBD1 (6 bases). The V gene lost 4 bases and the J gene lost 6 bases, with 16 bases spanning the gap. This CDR3 has 14 amino acids. CDR1 and CDR2 (germline): SGHRS, YFSETQ. CDR3 region: CASSPQTGFDGYTF. The CDR3, as DNA: TGCGCCAGCAGCCCCCAGACAGGTTTCGATGGCTACACCTTC.

The chain has TRBV2 and TRBJ2-7; 8 nucleotides line up with TRBD2. There are 13 residues in the CDR3. J was trimmed by 2 bases and V by 7 bases; bases with no gene match: 4. Germline V gene lookup returns CDR1 SNHLY and CDR2 FYNNEI. The CDR3 region has the DNA TGTGCCAGCAATCTAGCGGGTCCCTACGAGCAGTACTTC. It yields the protein CASNLAGPYEQYF.

This chain joins TRBV15 and TRBJ1-3; D unresolved. Germline CDR1 is LNHNV and CDR2 is YYDKDF (reference sequence). The CDR3 consists of 15 residues. Trimming removed 3 bases at V and 3 bases at J, with 12 bases between. The CDR3: CATSRGRMGGNTIYF. For the CDR3, the DNA is TGTGCCACCAGCAGGGGGAGGATGGGTGGAAACACCATATATTTT.

V gene TRBV30 combines with J gene TRBJ1-2, with a possible D match to TRBD1 (6 bases). The germline V gene has CDR1 GTSNPN and CDR2 SVGIG (reference sequence). This CDR3 spans 13 amino acids. V was cut by 0 bases and J by 8 bases, with 13 bases left in between. The CDR3 loop reads CAWSVSGAEGYTF. The CDR3 DNA is TGTGCCTGGAGTGTTTCAGGGGCGGAAGGCTACACCTTC.

The chain employs TRBV18 and TRBJ2-5; D unresolved. V was cut by 3 bases and J by 2 bases, with 4 bases left in between. Per the germline V gene, CDR1 is KGHSH and CDR2 is LQKENI. This CDR3 is 12 amino acids long. The CDR3 DNA is TGTGCCAGCTCACCCCCGCAAGAGACCCAGTACTTC. Translation gives CASSPPQETQYF.

This clone was observed a few times. The chain employs TRBV5-1 and TRBJ2-3; D may be TRBD1 (6 bases). With 2 bases removed from V and 0 bases from J, the gap between germline ends came to 10 bases. This CDR3 spans 15 amino acids. CDR1 and CDR2 (germline): SGHRS, YFSETQ. CDR3 in DNA: TGCGCCAGCAGCTTTTCAGGACAGAGCACAGATACGCAGTATTTT. Its translation: CASSFSGQSTDTQYF.